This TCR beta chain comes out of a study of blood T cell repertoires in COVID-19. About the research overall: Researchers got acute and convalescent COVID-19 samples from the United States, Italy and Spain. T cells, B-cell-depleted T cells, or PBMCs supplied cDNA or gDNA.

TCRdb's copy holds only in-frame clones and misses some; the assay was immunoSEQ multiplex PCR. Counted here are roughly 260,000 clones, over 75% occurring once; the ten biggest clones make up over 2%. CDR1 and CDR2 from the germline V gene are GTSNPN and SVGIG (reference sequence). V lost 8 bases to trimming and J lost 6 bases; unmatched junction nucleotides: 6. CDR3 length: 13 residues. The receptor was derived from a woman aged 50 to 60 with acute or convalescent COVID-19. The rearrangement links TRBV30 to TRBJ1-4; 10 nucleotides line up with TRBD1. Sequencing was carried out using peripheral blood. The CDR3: CAGDRGWDEKLFF. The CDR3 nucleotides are TGTGCCGGGGACAGGGGATGGGATGAAAAACTGTTTTTT.